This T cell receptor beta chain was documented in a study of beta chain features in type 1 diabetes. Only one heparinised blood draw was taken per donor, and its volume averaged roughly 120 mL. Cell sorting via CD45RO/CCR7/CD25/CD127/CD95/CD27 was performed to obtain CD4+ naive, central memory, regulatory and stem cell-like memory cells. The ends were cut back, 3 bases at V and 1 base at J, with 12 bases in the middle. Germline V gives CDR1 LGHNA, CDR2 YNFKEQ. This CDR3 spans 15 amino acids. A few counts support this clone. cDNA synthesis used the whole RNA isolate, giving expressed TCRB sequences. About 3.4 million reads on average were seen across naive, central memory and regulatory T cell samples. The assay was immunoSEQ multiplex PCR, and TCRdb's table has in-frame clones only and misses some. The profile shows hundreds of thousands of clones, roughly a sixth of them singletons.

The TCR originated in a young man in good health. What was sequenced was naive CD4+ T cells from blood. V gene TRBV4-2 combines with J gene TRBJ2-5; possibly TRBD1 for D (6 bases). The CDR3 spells CASSHPTGLQETQYF. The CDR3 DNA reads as TGTGCCAGCAGCCACCCGACAGGCCTCCAAGAGACCCAGTACTTC.